This T cell receptor (beta chain) was recorded in a study of CD8 T cells in Susac syndrome. An input of about 0.5 to 1 ug of RNA was subjected to reverse transcription using random hexamers. Each CDR3 protein gets one entry after TCRdb re-called the immunoSEQ multiplex PCR reads with MiXCR. This table holds 140,000 to 150,000 distinct CDR3 sequences, around 95% found once. Trimming took off 3 bases at V and 8 bases at J, with 22 bases between the two ends. The CDR3 runs to 16 residues. V gene TRBV12-3 or TRBV12-4 combines with J gene TRBJ1-1; D perhaps matches TRBD1 (6 bases). This receptor was obtained from a human donor with Susac syndrome. The sequenced sample consisted of CD4+ T cells from PBMCs. CDR3 amino acids: CASSFGDTSAPWEAFF. The CDR3 DNA is TGTGCCAGCAGTTTCGGGGACACGTCGGCTCCCTGGGAAGCTTTCTTT.